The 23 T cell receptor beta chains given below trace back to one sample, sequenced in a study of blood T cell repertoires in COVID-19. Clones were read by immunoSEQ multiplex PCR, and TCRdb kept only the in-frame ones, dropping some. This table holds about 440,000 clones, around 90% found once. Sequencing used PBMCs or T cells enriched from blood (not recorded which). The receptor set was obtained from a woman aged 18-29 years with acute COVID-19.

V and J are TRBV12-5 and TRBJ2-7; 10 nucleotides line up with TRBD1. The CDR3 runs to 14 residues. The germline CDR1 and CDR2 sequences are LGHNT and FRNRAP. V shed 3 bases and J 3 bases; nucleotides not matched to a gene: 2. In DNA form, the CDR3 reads TGTGCTAGTGGTTTAGGGACAGGGGTCTACGAGCAGTACTTC. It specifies CASGLGTGVYEQYF.

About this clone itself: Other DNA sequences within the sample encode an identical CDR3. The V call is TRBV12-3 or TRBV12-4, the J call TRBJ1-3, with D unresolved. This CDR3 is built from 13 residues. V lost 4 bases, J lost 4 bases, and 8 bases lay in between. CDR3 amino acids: CASSSTAGNTIYF. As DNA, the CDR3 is TGTGCCAGCAGTTCAACCGCGGGAAACACCATATATTTT.

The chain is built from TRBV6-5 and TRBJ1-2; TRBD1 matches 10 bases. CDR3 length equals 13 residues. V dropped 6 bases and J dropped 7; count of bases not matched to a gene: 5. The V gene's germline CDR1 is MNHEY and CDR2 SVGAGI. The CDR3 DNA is TGTGCCAGCAGCCAGACAGGGGGCGGTGGCTACACCTTC. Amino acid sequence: CASSQTGGGGYTF.

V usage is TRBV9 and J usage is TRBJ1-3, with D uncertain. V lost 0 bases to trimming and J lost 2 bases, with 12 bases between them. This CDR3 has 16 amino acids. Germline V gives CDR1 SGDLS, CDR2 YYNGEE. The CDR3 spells CASSVGEAGTGNTIYF. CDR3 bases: TGTGCCAGCAGCGTAGGGGAGGCAGGTACTGGAAACACCATATATTTT.

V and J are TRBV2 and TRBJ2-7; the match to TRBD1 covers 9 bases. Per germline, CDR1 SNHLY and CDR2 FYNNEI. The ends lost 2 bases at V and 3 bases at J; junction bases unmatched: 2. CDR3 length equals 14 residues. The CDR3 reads CASSERDRVYEQYF. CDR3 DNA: TGTGCCAGCAGTGAACGGGACAGGGTCTACGAGCAGTACTTC. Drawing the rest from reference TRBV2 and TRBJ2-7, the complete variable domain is EPEVTQTPSHQVTQMGQEVILRCVPISNHLYFYWYRQILGQKVEFLVSFYNNEISEKSEIFDDQFSVERPDGSNFTLKIRSTKLEDSAMYFCASSERDRVYEQYFGPGTRLTVT.

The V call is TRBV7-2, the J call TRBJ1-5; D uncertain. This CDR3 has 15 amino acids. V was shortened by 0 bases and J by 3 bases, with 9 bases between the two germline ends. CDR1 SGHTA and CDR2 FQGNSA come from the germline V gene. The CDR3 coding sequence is TGTGCCAGCAGCTTAGCGTCGGGGAACAATCAGCCCCAGCATTTT. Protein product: CASSLASGNNQPQHF.

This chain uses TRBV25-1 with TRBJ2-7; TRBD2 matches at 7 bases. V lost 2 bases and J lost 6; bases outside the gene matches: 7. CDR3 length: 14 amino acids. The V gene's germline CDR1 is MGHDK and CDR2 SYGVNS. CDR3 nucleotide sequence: TGTGCCAGCAGTGAAGGGGCAGGGAGGGGCGAGCAGTACTTC. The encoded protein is CASSEGAGRGEQYF.

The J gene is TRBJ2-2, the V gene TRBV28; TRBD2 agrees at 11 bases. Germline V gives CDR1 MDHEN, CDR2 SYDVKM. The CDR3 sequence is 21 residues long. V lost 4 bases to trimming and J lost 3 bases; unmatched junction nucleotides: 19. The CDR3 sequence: CASSSFLLAGGLTMYTGELFF. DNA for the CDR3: TGTGCCAGCAGTTCTTTTCTGCTAGCGGGAGGACTAACGATGTACACCGGGGAGCTGTTTTTT.

The CDR3 nucleotides read TGTGCCAGCAGTGACAGCTACGAGCAGTACTTC. This translates into CASSDSYEQYF. V is TRBV2 and J is TRBJ2-7; D is undetermined. Trimming shortened V by 3 bases and J by 3 bases, and 3 bases separated the two germline ends. The CDR3 runs to 11 residues. CDR1 and CDR2 (germline): SNHLY, FYNNEI.

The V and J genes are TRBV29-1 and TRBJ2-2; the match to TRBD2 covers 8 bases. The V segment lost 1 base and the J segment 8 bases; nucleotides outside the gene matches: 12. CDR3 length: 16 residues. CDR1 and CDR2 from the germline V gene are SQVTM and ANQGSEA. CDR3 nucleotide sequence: TGCAGCGTTGAAGCCCCCATGCGGGGGGCACGGGGGGAGCTGTTTTTT. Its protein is CSVEAPMRGARGELFF.

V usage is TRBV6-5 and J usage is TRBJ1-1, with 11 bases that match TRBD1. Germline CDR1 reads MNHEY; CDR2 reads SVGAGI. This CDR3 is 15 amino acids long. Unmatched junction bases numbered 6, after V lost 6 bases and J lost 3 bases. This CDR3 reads CASSLGQGVDTEAFF. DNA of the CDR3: TGTGCCAGCAGCCTGGGACAGGGGGTGGACACTGAAGCTTTCTTT.

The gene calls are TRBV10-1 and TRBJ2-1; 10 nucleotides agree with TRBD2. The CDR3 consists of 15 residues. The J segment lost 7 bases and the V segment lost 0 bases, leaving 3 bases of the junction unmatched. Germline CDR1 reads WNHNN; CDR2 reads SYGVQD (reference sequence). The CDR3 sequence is CASSESRSGGNEQFF. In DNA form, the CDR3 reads TGCGCCAGCAGTGAGTCGCGTAGCGGGGGGAATGAGCAGTTCTTC.

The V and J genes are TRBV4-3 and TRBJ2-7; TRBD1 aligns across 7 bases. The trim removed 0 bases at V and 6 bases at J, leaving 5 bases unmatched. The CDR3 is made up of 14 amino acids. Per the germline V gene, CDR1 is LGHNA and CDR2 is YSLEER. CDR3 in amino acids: CASSQDPTGREQYF. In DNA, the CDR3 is TGCGCCAGCAGCCAAGACCCGACAGGGCGCGAGCAGTACTTC.

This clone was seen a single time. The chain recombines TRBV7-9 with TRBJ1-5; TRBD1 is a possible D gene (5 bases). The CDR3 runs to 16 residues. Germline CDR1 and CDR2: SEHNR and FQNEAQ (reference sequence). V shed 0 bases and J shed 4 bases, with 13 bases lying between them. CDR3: CASSLATGGPNQPQHF. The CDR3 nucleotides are TGTGCCAGCAGCTTAGCAACAGGCGGCCCGAATCAGCCCCAGCATTTT.

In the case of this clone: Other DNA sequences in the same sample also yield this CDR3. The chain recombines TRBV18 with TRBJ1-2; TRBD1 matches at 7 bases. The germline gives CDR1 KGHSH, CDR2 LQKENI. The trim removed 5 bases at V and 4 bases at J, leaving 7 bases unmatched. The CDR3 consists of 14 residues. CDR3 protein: CASSKTGSGYGYTF. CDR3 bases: TGTGCCAGCTCAAAGACAGGGTCGGGCTATGGCTACACCTTC. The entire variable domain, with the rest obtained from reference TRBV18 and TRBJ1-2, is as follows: NAGVMQNPRHLVRRRGQEARLRCSPMKGHSHVYWYRQLPEEGLKFMVYLQKENIIDESGMPKERFSAEFPKEGPSILRIQQVVRGDSAAYFCASSKTGSGYGYTFGSGTRLTVV.

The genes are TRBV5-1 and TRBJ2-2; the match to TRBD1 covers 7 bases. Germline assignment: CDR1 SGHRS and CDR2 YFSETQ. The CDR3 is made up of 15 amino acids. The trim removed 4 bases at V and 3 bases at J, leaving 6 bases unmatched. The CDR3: CASSRDSGYTGELFF. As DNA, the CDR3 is TGCGCCAGCAGCAGGGACAGCGGATACACCGGGGAGCTGTTTTTT.

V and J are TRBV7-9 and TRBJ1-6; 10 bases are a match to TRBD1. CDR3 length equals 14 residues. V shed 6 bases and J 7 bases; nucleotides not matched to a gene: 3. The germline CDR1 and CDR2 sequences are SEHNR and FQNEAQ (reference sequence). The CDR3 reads CASRTGGSNSPLHF. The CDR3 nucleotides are TGTGCCAGCAGGACAGGGGGCTCGAATTCACCCCTCCACTTT.

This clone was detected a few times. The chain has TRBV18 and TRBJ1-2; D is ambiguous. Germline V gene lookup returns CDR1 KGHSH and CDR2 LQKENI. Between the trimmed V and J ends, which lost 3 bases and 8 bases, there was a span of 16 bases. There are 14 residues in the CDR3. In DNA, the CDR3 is TGTGCCAGCTCACCGATCACACAAGAGGGCGGCTACACCTTC. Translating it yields CASSPITQEGGYTF.

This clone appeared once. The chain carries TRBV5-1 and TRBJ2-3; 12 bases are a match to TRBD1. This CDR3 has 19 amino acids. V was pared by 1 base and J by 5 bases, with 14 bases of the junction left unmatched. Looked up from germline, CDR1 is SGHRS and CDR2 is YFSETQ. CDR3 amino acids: CASSLRGQGASESVDTQYF. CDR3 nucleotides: TGCGCCAGCAGCTTGAGGGGACAGGGGGCTTCCGAGTCGGTAGATACGCAGTATTTT.

The CDR3 DNA follows: TGTGCCAGCACCCAACTAATATATGCGAATCAGCCCCAGCATTTT. Its protein is CASTQLIYANQPQHF. V usage is TRBV6-5 and J usage is TRBJ1-5, with D hard to call. CDR3 length equals 15 residues. Germline assignment: CDR1 MNHEY and CDR2 SVGAGI. Trimming left V 7 bases short and J 4 bases short, with 17 bases between.

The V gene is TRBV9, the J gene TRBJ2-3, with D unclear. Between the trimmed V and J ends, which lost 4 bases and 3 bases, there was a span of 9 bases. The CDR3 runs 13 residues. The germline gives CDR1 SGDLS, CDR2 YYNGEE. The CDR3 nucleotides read TGTGCCAGCAGCCCCCTAAGAACAGATACGCAGTATTTT. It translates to CASSPLRTDTQYF. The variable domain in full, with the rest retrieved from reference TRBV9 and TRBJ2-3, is DSGVTQTPKHLITATGQRVTLRCSPRSGDLSVYWYQQSLDQGLQFLIQYYNGEERAKGNILERFSAQQFPDLHSELNLSSLELGDSALYFCASSPLRTDTQYFGPGTRLTVL.

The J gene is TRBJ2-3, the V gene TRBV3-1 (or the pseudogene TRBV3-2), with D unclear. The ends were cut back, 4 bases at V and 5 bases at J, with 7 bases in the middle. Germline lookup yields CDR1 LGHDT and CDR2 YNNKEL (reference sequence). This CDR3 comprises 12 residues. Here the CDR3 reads CASSRQRDTQYF. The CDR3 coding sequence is TGTGCCAGCAGCCGACAACGAGATACGCAGTATTTT.

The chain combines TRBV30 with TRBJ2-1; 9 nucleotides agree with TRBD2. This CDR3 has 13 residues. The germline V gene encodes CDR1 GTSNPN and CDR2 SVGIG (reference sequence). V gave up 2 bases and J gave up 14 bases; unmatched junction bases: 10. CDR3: CAWSQEGGRAKFF. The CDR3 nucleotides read TGTGCCTGGAGTCAGGAGGGCGGGAGGGCCAAGTTCTTC.